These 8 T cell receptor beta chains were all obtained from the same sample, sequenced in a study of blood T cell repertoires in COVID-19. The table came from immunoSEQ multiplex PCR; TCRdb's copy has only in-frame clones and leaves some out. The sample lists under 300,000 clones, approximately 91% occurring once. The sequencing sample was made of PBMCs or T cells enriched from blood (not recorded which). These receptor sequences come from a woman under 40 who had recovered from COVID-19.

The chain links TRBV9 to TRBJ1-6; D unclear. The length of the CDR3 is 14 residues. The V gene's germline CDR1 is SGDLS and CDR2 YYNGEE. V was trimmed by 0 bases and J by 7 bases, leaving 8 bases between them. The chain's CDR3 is CASSVVEENSPLHF. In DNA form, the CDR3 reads TGTGCCAGCAGCGTAGTGGAGGAAAATTCACCCCTCCACTTT.

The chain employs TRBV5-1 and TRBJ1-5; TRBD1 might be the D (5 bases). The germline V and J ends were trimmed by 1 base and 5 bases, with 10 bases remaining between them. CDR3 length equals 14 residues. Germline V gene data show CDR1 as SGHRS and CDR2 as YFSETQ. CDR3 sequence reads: CASSLWGGDQPQHF. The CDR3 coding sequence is TGCGCCAGCAGCTTGTGGGGGGGAGATCAGCCCCAGCATTTT. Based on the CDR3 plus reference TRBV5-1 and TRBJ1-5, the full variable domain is KAGVTQTPRYLIKTRGQQVTLSCSPISGHRSVSWYQQTPGQGLQFLFEYFSETQRNKGNFPGRFSGRQFSNSRSEMNVSTLELGDSALYLCASSLWGGDQPQHFGDGTRLSIL.

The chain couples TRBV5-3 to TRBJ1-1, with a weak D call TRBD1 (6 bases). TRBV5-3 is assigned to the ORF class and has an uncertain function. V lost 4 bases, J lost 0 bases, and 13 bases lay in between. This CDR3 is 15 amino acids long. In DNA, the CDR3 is TGTGCCAGAAGCGGCACCAGGGGATTGAACACTGAAGCTTTCTTT. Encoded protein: CARSGTRGLNTEAFF.

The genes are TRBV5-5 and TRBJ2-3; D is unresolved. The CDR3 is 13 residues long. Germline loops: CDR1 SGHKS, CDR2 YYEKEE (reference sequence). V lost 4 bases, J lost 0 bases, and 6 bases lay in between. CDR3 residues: CASSPYSTDTQYF. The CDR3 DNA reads TGTGCCAGCAGCCCCTATAGCACAGATACGCAGTATTTT.

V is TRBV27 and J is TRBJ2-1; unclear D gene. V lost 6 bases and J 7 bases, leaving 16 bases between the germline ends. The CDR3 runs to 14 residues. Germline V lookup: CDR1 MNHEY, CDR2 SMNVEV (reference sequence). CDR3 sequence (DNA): TGTGCCAGCAGGGTTTCAGGTGAATGGAATGAGCAGTTCTTC. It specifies CASRVSGEWNEQFF.

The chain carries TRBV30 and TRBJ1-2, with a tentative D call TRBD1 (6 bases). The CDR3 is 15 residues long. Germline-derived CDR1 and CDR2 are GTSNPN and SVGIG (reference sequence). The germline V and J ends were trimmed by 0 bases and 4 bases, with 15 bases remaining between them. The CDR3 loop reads CAWSVLGTPSYGYTF. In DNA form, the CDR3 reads TGTGCCTGGAGTGTACTCGGGACACCATCCTATGGCTACACCTTC.

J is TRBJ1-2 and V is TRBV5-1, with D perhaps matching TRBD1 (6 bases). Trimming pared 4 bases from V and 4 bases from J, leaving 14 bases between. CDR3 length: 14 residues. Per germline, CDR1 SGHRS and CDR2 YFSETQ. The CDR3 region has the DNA TGCGCCAGCAGCCCCGGGACATCCGTCTATGGCTACACCTTC. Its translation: CASSPGTSVYGYTF.

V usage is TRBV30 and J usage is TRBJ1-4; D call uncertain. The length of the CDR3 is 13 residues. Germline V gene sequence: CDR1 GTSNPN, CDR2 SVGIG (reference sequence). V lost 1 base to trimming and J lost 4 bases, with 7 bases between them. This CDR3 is CAWSGGFNEKLFF. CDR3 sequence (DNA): TGTGCCTGGAGTGGAGGTTTTAATGAAAAACTGTTTTTT.